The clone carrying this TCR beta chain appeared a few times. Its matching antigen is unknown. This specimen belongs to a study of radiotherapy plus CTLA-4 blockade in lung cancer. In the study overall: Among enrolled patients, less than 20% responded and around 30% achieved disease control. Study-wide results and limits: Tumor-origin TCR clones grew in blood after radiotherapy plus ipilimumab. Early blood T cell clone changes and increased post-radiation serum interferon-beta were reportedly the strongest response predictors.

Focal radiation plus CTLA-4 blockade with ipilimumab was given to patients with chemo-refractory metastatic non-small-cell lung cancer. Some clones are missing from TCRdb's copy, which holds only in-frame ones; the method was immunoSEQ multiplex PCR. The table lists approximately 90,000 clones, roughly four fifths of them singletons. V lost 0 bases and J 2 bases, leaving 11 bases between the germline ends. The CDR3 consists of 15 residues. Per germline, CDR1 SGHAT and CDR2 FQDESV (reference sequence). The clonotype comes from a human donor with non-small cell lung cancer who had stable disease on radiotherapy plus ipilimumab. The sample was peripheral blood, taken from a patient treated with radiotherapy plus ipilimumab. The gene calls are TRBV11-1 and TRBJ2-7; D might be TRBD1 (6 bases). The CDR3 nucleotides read TGTGCCAGCAGCTTAGCCAGGGGCGACCCCTACGAGCAGTACTTC. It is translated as CASSLARGDPYEQYF.